The rows below give T cell receptor beta chains drawn from one sample of a study of cytomegalovirus exposure and HLA in healthy donors. Some clones are missing from TCRdb's copy, which holds only in-frame ones; the method was immunoSEQ multiplex PCR. The sample includes around 120,000 clones, around 63% of them seen just once. Sequencing used PBMCs. The origin of the receptors is a man in his forties in good health and CMV-seropositive. CDR3s include the opening cysteine and the closing phenylalanine or tryptophan. The order of the fields is V gene, D gene, clone size, J gene, CDR3 DNA, CDR3 protein. A D gene is named only where the DNA matches it firmly. The size field is filled for only some rows; it gives once, few, many or a size class.

TRBV7-3,TRBD1,few,TRBJ2-2,TGTGCCAGCAGGGGGACAGGGAACACCGGGGAGCTGTTTTTT,CASRGTGNTGELFF
TRBV29-1,TRBD2,NA,TRBJ2-7,TGCAGCGTTGGAGGGGAGGCGGGGGGCAGGGCGGGCGAGCAGTACTTC,CSVGGEAGGRAGEQYF
TRBV10-2,TRBD1,few,TRBJ1-1,TGCGCCAGCAGTCCCCAGGGACAGGGAAGGACTGAAGCTTTCTTT,CASSPQGQGRTEAFF
TRBV5-1,NA,NA,TRBJ1-2,TGCGCCAGCAGCGGATTTCCGGGACGGTCGGGAGATGGCTACACCTTC,CASSGFPGRSGDGYTF
TRBV5-1,TRBD1,NA,TRBJ1-6,TGCGCCAGCAGCTTGGAAGTTGGACAGGGGAGGTCACCCCTCCACTTT,CASSLEVGQGRSPLHF
TRBV4-1,NA,few,TRBJ2-2,TGCGCCAGCAGCCCGATCTTACGGGCCGGGGAGCTGTTTTTT,CASSPILRAGELFF
TRBV5-1,TRBD1,NA,TRBJ2-1,TGCGCCAGCAGCTTGGGGTCGGGAACAGGGGGATCCTACAATGAGCAGTTCTTC,CASSLGSGTGGSYNEQFF
TRBV2,NA,NA,TRBJ2-7,TGTGCCAGCGGGGGCCATGCCTACGAGCAGTACTTC,CASGGHAYEQYF
TRBV9,TRBD2,NA,TRBJ2-1,TGTGCCAGCAGCGTAGATGTGGGAGGGCCGGGCAATGAGCAGTTCTTC,CASSVDVGGPGNEQFF
TRBV2,TRBD2,few,TRBJ2-7,TGTGCCAGCAGTCAGGGACTAGCGGCCTTTGGGTACGAGCAGTACTTC,CASSQGLAAFGYEQYF
TRBV18,NA,NA,TRBJ2-5,TGTGCCAGCTCACCGACACCACCCCCGCGCCAAGAGACCCAGTACTTC,CASSPTPPPRQETQYF
TRBV28,NA,few,TRBJ2-5,TGTGCCAGCGAAGGGGGGGGTCTTCAAAAGACCCAGTACTTC,CASEGGGLQKTQYF
TRBV5-6,NA,NA,TRBJ1-1,TGTGCCAGCAGCTCGGGATCAGGCGACACTGAAGCTTTCTTT,CASSSGSGDTEAFF
TRBV6-1,NA,NA,TRBJ1-4,TGTGCCAGCAGGGGCAGGGTTTCGGCTAATGAAAAACTGTTTTTT,CASRGRVSANEKLFF
TRBV15,TRBD2,NA,TRBJ2-5,TGTGCCACCAGCAGAGATCTTAGGACTAGCGGGAGAGTAGAGACCCAGTACTTC,CATSRDLRTSGRVETQYF